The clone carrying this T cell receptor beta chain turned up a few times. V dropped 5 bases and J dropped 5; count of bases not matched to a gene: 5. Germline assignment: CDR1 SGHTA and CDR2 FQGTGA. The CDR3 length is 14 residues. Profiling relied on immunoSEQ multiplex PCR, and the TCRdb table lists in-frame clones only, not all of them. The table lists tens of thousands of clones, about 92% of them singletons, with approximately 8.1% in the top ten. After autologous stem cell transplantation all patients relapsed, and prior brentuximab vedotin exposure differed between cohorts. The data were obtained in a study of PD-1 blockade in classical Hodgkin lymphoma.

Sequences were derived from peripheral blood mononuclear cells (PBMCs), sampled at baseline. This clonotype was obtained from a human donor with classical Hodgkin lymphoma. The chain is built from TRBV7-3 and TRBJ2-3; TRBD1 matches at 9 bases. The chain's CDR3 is CASSPGQGVDTQYF. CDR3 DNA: TGTGCCAGCAGCCCGGGACAGGGCGTAGATACGCAGTATTTT.